These T cell receptor beta chains were read from a single sample in a study of CD8 T cells in Susac syndrome. TCRdb analysed the immunoSEQ multiplex PCR reads with MiXCR anew, one entry per CDR3 protein. Here the sample spans about 80,000 distinct CDR3 sequences, about 94% being singletons. The sequencing sample was made of CD8+ T cells from PBMCs. These receptors all stem from a human donor in good health. CDR3s include the opening cysteine and the closing phenylalanine or tryptophan. D genes are given only for firm matches. Clone size is stated in some rows and not others, as once, few, many or a class when expanded.

D | J | V | size | CDR3 | DNA
TRBD1 | TRBJ2-3 | TRBV7-2 | - | CASSHTPGTGHADTQYF | TGTGCCAGCAGTCATACCCCGGGGACAGGGCATGCGGATACGCAGTATTTT
TRBD1 | TRBJ1-1 | TRBV3-1 | - | CASSPLRGEYTEAFF | TGTGCCAGCAGCCCCCTCAGGGGGGAATACACTGAAGCTTTCTTT
- | TRBJ2-7 | TRBV12-3/TRBV12-4 | - | CASSLQGRAYEQYF | TGTGCCAGCAGTCTACAGGGGAGGGCCTACGAGCAGTACTTC
- | TRBJ2-1 | TRBV27 | - | CASSWDTNNEQFF | TGTGCCAGCAGTTGGGACACGAACAATGAGCAGTTCTTC
TRBD1 | TRBJ1-1 | TRBV4-1 | - | CASSPRTGPELNTEAFF | TGCGCCAGCAGCCCCCGGACAGGGCCCGAGCTGAACACTGAAGCTTTCTTT
TRBD1 | TRBJ2-7 | TRBV10-1 | - | CASSGSRGRVEQYF | TGCGCCAGCAGTGGTAGCAGGGGGCGAGTTGAGCAGTACTTC
- | TRBJ1-1 | TRBV27 | - | CASSSYLGAFF | TGTGCCAGCAGTTCATATTTAGGGGCTTTCTTT
- | TRBJ1-6 | TRBV12-3/TRBV12-4 | - | CASSRWFGDGSPLHF | TGTGCCAGCAGTCGGTGGTTTGGGGACGGGTCACCCCTCCACTTT
- | TRBJ2-1 | TRBV5-1 | - | CASRSQGGLREQFF | TGCGCCAGCCGGTCGCAAGGGGGATTAAGGGAGCAGTTCTTC
- | TRBJ1-1 | TRBV14 | - | CASSQPDFRAHTEAFF | TGTGCCAGCAGCCAACCCGATTTCCGGGCCCACACTGAAGCTTTCTTT
- | TRBJ1-1 | TRBV7-9 | once | CASSFWVSEAFF | TGTGCCAGCAGCTTTTGGGTCTCTGAAGCTTTCTTT
TRBD2 | TRBJ2-1 | TRBV6-5 | - | CASSLGTSLGLNEQFF | TGTGCCAGCAGTTTGGGGACTAGCTTGGGGTTGAATGAGCAGTTCTTC
- | TRBJ2-2 | TRBV6-5 | once | CASSYPEGSIGGELFF | TGTGCCAGCAGTTACCCGGAAGGGAGTATAGGCGGGGAGCTGTTTTTT
TRBD2 | TRBJ2-3 | TRBV2 | - | CASSVRLARGSTDTQYF | TGTGCCAGCAGTGTAAGACTAGCGCGGGGGAGCACAGATACGCAGTATTTT
TRBD1 | TRBJ1-2 | TRBV7-9 | once | CAGDGQEFYGYTF | TGTGCCGGGGATGGACAGGAATTCTATGGCTACACCTTC
- | TRBJ1-1 | TRBV5-6 | - | CASSLAGRNTEAFF | TGTGCCAGCAGCTTGGCCGGGAGAAACACTGAAGCTTTCTTT
- | TRBJ1-2 | TRBV5-1 | - | CASSQSGTPNYGYTF | TGCGCCAGCTCCCAGTCGGGGACCCCTAACTATGGCTACACCTTC
- | TRBJ1-1 | TRBV29-1 | - | CSAPLGASNTEAFF | TGCAGCGCCCCGTTGGGGGCTTCGAACACTGAAGCTTTCTTT
TRBD1 | TRBJ1-1 | TRBV4-2 | - | CASSQKDRGANTEAFF | TGTGCCAGCAGCCAAAAGGACAGGGGGGCCAACACTGAAGCTTTCTTT
- | TRBJ1-2 | TRBV4-2 | once | CASSQPQGFDGYTF | TGTGCCAGCAGCCAACCACAGGGTTTCGATGGCTACACCTTC
- | TRBJ2-3 | TRBV7-9 | - | CASSNRSTDTQYF | TGTGCCAGCAGCAACAGGAGCACAGATACGCAGTATTTT
TRBD1 | TRBJ1-1 | TRBV27 | - | CASSLSRTGAVNTEAFF | TGTGCCAGCAGTTTATCCCGGACAGGGGCAGTGAACACTGAAGCTTTCTTT
- | TRBJ2-1 | TRBV28 | - | CASRLAILLPHEQFF | TGTGCCAGCAGGCTCGCCATCCTCCTCCCCCATGAGCAGTTCTTC
- | TRBJ2-7 | TRBV7-2 | - | CASSLSAQGYEQYF | TGTGCCAGCAGCTTATCGGCCCAGGGCTACGAGCAGTACTTC
- | TRBJ2-5 | TRBV12-3/TRBV12-4 | - | CASSSGTQETQYF | TGTGCCAGCAGTTCAGGGACGCAAGAGACCCAGTACTTC
TRBD2 | TRBJ2-3 | TRBV7-2 | - | CASSLVLRLAGTDTQYF | TGTGCCAGCAGCTTAGTCCTTCGGCTAGCGGGAACAGATACGCAGTATTTT
- | TRBJ2-7 | TRBV5-1 | - | CASSSRGGDEQYF | TGCGCCAGCAGCTCCAGGGGCGGCGACGAGCAGTACTTC
- | TRBJ1-6 | TRBV5-4 | - | CASSLRQSNSPLHF | TGTGCCAGCAGCTTGAGGCAGAGCAATTCACCCCTCCACTTT
- | TRBJ2-7 | TRBV19 | - | CASSIALGGFYEQYF | TGTGCCAGTAGTATCGCCCTAGGGGGGTTTTACGAGCAGTACTTC